This T cell receptor beta chain is drawn from a study of blood T cell repertoires in COVID-19. Study-wide context: T cells, B-cell-depleted T cells, or PBMCs provided the cDNA or gDNA that served as material.

Assay: immunoSEQ multiplex PCR; the TCRdb copy retains only in-frame clones and omits some. The sample shows more than 450,000 clones, about 90% of them seen only once. Everyone who took part was about 18 to 90 years old, and they came from about two dozen US areas. This CDR3 spans 14 amino acids. Deletions cut 0 bases from V and 8 bases from J, with 14 bases between. The germline V gene encodes CDR1 SGDLS and CDR2 YYNGEE. V gene TRBV9 combines with J gene TRBJ1-2, with D possibly matching TRBD1 (6 bases). The TCR originated in a woman aged 18-29 years who had recovered from COVID-19. The material sequenced was PBMCs or T cells enriched from blood (not recorded which). The CDR3: CASSVEPGGGGYTF. The DNA for the CDR3 is TGTGCCAGCAGCGTAGAGCCCGGGGGGGGCGGCTACACCTTC. The full variable domain, in which reference TRBV9 and TRBJ1-2 provide the parts outside the CDR3, is DSGVTQTPKHLITATGQRVTLRCSPRSGDLSVYWYQQSLDQGLQFLIQYYNGEERAKGNILERFSAQQFPDLHSELNLSSLELGDSALYFCASSVEPGGGGYTFGSGTRLTVV.